A single sample is the source of the 13 T cell receptor beta chains below, sequenced in a study of tumor and adjacent non-tumor tissue in lung cancer. This sample's RNA came from whole unsorted tissue. The library came from three nested PCR rounds adapted from ARM-PCR protocols. TCRdb reprocessed the multiplex PCR reads via MiXCR and lists one record per CDR3 protein. This sample has more than 90,000 distinct CDR3 sequences; around 71% occur once, and the top ten carry 18%. The sample was lung tumor tissue. The origin of the receptors is a man aged 55 to 69 with non-small cell lung cancer.

A few counts support this clonotype. This chain joins TRBV6-5 and TRBJ2-7, with D perhaps being TRBD1 or TRBD2 (5 bases each). Trimming shortened V by 4 bases and J by 6 bases, and 16 bases separated the two germline ends. The germline V gene has CDR1 MNHEY and CDR2 SVGAGI. The CDR3 runs to 14 residues. The DNA for the CDR3 is TGTGCCAGCAGTTGGGGGAGAAGGAGGAGCGAGCAGTACTTC. This encodes CASSWGRRRSEQYF.

For this clonotype: The CDR3 does not end in the conserved phenylalanine or tryptophan, so this is likely a read error. The chain has TRBV5-4 and TRBJ2-7, with 8 bases matching TRBD2. Germline V gene data show CDR1 as SGHNT and CDR2 as YYREEE (reference sequence). This CDR3 comprises 15 residues. The CDR3 DNA follows: TGTGCCAGCAGCTTGGCACGGGAGGGCCCCTACGGGCAGTACCTC. It codes for CASSLAREGPYGQYL.

This clonotype has a handful of counts. A much larger clone lies a single base off, so this may be a read error. The chain employs TRBV5-6 and TRBJ2-5, with TRBD2 identical over 7 bases. The V and J ends lost 4 bases and 2 bases, in that order; junction bases with no gene match: 8. The germline V gene encodes CDR1 SGHDT and CDR2 YYEEEE. There are 15 residues in the CDR3. The DNA of the CDR3 is TGTGCCAGCAGCCACCCTAGCGGACCACAAGAGACCCAGTACTTC. Translated, it gives CASSHPSGPQETQYF. The full variable domain, its missing parts supplied by reference TRBV5-6 and TRBJ2-5, is DAGVTQSPTHLIKTRGQQVTLRCSPKSGHDTVSWYQQALGQGPQFIFQYYEEEERQRGNFPDRFSGHQFPNYSSELNVNALLLGDSALYLCASSHPSGPQETQYFGPGTRLLVL.

This clonotype was observed a handful of times. A read error may explain this, as a much larger clone is one base away. The chain combines TRBV7-6 with TRBJ2-3; D remains ambiguous. Germline CDR1 is SGHVS and CDR2 is FNYEAQ. V was clipped by 2 bases and J by 0 bases, with 0 bases between them. The CDR3 sequence is 12 residues long. The CDR3 nucleotides are TGTGCCAGCAGCTTAAGCACAGATACGCAGTATTTT. Translation gives CASSLSTDTQYF.

This clonotype occurred a few times. V usage is TRBV6-6 and J usage is TRBJ2-3; tentative D call: TRBD2 (6 bases). CDR3 length: 15 amino acids. V gave up 9 bases and J gave up 2 bases, with 18 bases separating them. CDR1 and CDR2 (germline): MNHNY, SVGAGI (reference sequence). The CDR3 loop is CASSAPSANTDTQYF. The CDR3 DNA is TGTGCCAGTAGCGCCCCTAGCGCAAACACAGATACGCAGTATTTT.

This clonotype was counted a few times. Since a much larger clone is just one base distant, this may be a read error. This chain connects TRBV12-3 or TRBV12-4 to TRBJ1-5, with 10 bases that match TRBD1. The length of the CDR3 is 15 residues. Written as DNA, the CDR3 is TGTGCCAGCAGTCACGACAGGGGGCTTCATCAGCTCCAGCATTTT. It specifies CASSHDRGLHQLQHF.

The table lists this clonotype with a count of one. In DNA, the CDR3 is TGCAGTGCTACAAACAGGGGGCTCCACGAGCAGTACTTC. Translated, it gives CSATNRGLHEQYF. The gene calls are TRBV20-1 and TRBJ2-7; 9 bases fit TRBD1. The J segment lost 5 bases and the V segment lost 4 bases, leaving 6 bases of the junction unmatched. The CDR3 loop spans 13 amino acids. In germline, CDR1 is DFQATT, CDR2 SNEGSKA (reference sequence).

About this clonotype itself: This likely comes from a read error, as the CDR3 has no conserved phenylalanine or tryptophan at its end. V is TRBV4-1 and J is TRBJ1-5; 10 bases match TRBD1. Unmatched junction bases numbered 15, after V lost 3 bases and J lost 13 bases. Per germline, CDR1 MGHRA and CDR2 YSYEKL. The CDR3 extends over 16 amino acids. This CDR3 reads CASSQTGTGANQRQHS. DNA of the CDR3: TGCGCCAGCAGCCAGACCGGGACAGGGGCGAATCAGCGTCAGCATTCT.

Concerning this clonotype: This sequence may be a read error, since a much larger clone differs from it by one base. The CDR3 loop reads CSARSPGETQYF. Here the CDR3 DNA reads TGCAGTGCTAGGTCGCCAGGGGAGACCCAGTACTTC. The chain joins TRBV20-1 to TRBJ2-5, with a possible D match to TRBD1 (5 bases). This CDR3 comprises 12 residues. V shed 3 bases and J shed 5 bases, with 10 bases lying between them. Germline V lookup: CDR1 DFQATT, CDR2 SNEGSKA (reference sequence).

This clonotype was observed many times. The genes are TRBV6-5 and TRBJ2-6, with 7 bases fitting TRBD1. The germline V gene has CDR1 MNHEY and CDR2 SVGAGI. V shed 5 bases, J shed 0 bases, and the junction held 7 bases outside the gene matches. This CDR3 contains 17 residues. The CDR3 nucleotides are TGTGCCAGCAGTGATAAGACAGGGAGCTCTGGGGCCAACGTCCTGACTTTC. This gives the protein CASSDKTGSSGANVLTF.

The J gene is TRBJ1-6, the V gene TRBV7-9; no clear D. Trimming took off 5 bases at V and 16 bases at J, with 21 bases between the two ends. Germline V lookup: CDR1 SEHNR, CDR2 FQNEAQ (reference sequence). This CDR3 spans 14 amino acids. The CDR3 here is CASSLSTDNSLLHF. CDR3 in DNA: TGTGCCAGCAGCCTAAGTACAGATAATTCACTGCTCCACTTT.

V usage is TRBV6-1 and J usage is TRBJ1-6, with TRBD1 as a possible D gene (6 bases). Germline V gene lookup returns CDR1 MNHNS and CDR2 SASEGT. The CDR3 loop spans 16 amino acids. V lost 7 bases and J lost 7, with 20 bases in between. The CDR3 loop reads CASTNEVQGLNSPLHF. The CDR3 DNA reads as TGTGCCAGCACAAACGAAGTACAGGGTCTGAATTCACCCCTCCACTTT.

As regards this clonotype: Given a much more abundant clone one base away, this may be a read error. The gene calls are TRBV7-9 and TRBJ2-3, with D possibly being TRBD1 or TRBD2 (5 bases each). Germline CDR1 reads SEHNR; CDR2 reads FQNEAQ (reference sequence). Deletions cut 7 bases from V and 2 bases from J, with 10 bases between. This CDR3 comprises 13 residues. CDR3: CASTRGFTDTQYF. CDR3 bases: TGTGCCAGCACGAGGGGCTTCACAGATACGCAGTATTTT.